The 4 T cell receptor beta chains in this list originate from one sample, sequenced in a study listed by TCRdb under 2016. Library construction relied on RT-PCR. The instrument was an Illumina MiSeq. The raw public reads went through TCRdb reprocessing: fastp at Q25, MiXCR clone calling, in-frame beta chains kept. Rows are unified per CDR3 protein, each entry keeping the most common DNA and genes. The sample contains 650,000 to 800,000 distinct CDR3 sequences, about 14% of them found a single time. The ten largest clonotypes hold around 3.3% of the sample. The specimen was memory CD4+ T cells from blood. These receptors originate from a female donor in good health, serving as a healthy control.

This chain uses TRBV20-1 with TRBJ1-6; D remains ambiguous. Germline V CDR1 and CDR2: DFQATT, SNEGSKA (reference sequence). This CDR3 comprises 15 residues. Trimming took off 1 base at V and 0 bases at J, with 7 bases between the two ends. This CDR3 reads CSARAESSYNSPLHF. The CDR3 DNA reads as TGCAGTGCTAGAGCAGAGAGCTCCTATAATTCACCCCTCCACTTT.

This chain uses TRBV20-1 with TRBJ2-1, with 12 bases fitting TRBD2. Germline CDR1 DFQATT, CDR2 SNEGSKA (reference sequence). The CDR3 totals 13 residues. The CDR3: CSTTSGRDYEQFF. CDR3 sequence (DNA): TGCTCCACGACTAGCGGGAGAGACTATGAGCAGTTCTTC.

In its sample, this clonotype was seen many times. The genes are TRBV4-3 and TRBJ2-1; the match to TRBD2 covers 8 bases. Germline V gives CDR1 LGHNA, CDR2 YSLEER. CDR3 length: 15 residues. Trimming removed 3 bases from V and 6 bases from J; junction bases left unmatched: 7. The CDR3 bases are TGCGCCAGCAGCCAGGAAGCGGGAGTCGGCAATGAGCAGTTCTTC. It specifies CASSQEAGVGNEQFF.

The J gene is TRBJ2-1, the V gene TRBV4-3; 9 nucleotides match TRBD2. The germline V gene encodes CDR1 LGHNA and CDR2 YSLEER. V lost 3 bases, J lost 7 bases, and 7 bases stayed unmatched. This CDR3 is 15 amino acids long. CDR3 DNA: TGCGCCAGCAGCCAGCAGCTAGCGGGGCGTAATGAGCAGTTCTTC. Translated: CASSQQLAGRNEQFF.